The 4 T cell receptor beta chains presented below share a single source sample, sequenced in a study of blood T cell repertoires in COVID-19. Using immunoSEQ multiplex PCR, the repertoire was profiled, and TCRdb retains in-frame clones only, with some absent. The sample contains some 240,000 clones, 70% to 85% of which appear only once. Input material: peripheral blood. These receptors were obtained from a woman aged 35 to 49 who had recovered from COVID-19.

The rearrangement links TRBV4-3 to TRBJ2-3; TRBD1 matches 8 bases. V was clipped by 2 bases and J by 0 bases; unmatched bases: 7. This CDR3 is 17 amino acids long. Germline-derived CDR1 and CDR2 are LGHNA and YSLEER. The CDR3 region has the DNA TGCGCCAGCAGCCAAAGCCTGACAGGGGCCAGCACAGATACGCAGTATTTT. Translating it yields CASSQSLTGASTDTQYF.

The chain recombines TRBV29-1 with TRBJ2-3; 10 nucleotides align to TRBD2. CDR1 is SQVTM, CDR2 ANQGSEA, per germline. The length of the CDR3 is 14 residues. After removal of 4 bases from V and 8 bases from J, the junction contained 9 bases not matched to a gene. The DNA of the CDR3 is TGCAGCGTTGTCTTTGCTAGCGGGGGTGGTACGCAGTATTTT. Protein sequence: CSVVFASGGGTQYF.

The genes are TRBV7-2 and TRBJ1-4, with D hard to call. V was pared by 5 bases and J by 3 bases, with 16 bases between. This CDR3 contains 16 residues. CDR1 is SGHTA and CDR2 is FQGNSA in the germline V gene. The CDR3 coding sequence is TGTGCCAGCAGCCCGGGATTCCTGGGAGCTAATGAAAAACTGTTTTTT. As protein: CASSPGFLGANEKLFF.

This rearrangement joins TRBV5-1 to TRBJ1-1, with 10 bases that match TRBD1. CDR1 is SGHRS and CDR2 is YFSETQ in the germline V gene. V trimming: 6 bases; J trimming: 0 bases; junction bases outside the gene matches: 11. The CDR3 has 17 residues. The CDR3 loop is CASKFLGQGGLNTEAFF. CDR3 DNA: TGCGCCAGCAAATTCCTCGGACAGGGGGGCCTGAACACTGAAGCTTTCTTT.